The 29 T cell receptor beta chains below were found in one sample sequenced in a study of T cell responses to AZD1222 COVID-19 vaccine. Produced via immunoSEQ multiplex PCR; TCRdb's table is partial and in-frame only. This sample has over 85,000 clones, with roughly 90% found just once. The sample was peripheral blood, taken 28 days after the second AZD1222 dose. The receptors originated from an adult who received the AZD1222 COVID-19 vaccine.

The chain recombines TRBV19 with TRBJ1-2, with D uncertain. This CDR3 region has 14 residues. The V gene lost 0 bases and the J gene lost 0 bases, with 5 bases spanning the gap. Germline-derived CDR1 and CDR2 are LNHDA and SQIVND (reference sequence). The CDR3 is CASSIDWTNYGYTF. CDR3 bases: TGTGCCAGTAGTATAGATTGGACTAACTATGGCTACACCTTC.

This sequence joins TRBV2 and TRBJ1-5; the D gene is possibly TRBD1 (6 bases). The V gene lost 6 bases and the J gene lost 7 bases, with 19 bases spanning the gap. From germline, CDR1 is SNHLY and CDR2 FYNNEI. This CDR3 comprises 15 residues. CDR3 DNA sequence: TGTGCCAGCAGGGGGGCAGGGGAGAGGAGACAGCCCCAGCATTTT. The encoded protein is CASRGAGERRQPQHF.

The rearrangement uses TRBV4-1 and TRBJ1-5, with unresolved D. Germline V CDR1 and CDR2: MGHRA, YSYEKL. V lost 0 bases and J 0 bases, leaving 6 bases between the germline ends. There are 15 residues in the CDR3. The CDR3 here is CASSQEEYSNQPQHF. The DNA for the CDR3 is TGCGCCAGCAGCCAAGAAGAGTATAGCAATCAGCCCCAGCATTTT.

The chain couples TRBV6-5 to TRBJ2-1, with D maybe TRBD2 (5 bases). The CDR3 covers 14 residues. Trimming cost V 7 bases and J 4 bases, with 14 bases left between them. Germline values: CDR1 MNHEY, CDR2 SVGAGI. CDR3: CASTRALTYNEQFF. Here the CDR3 DNA reads TGTGCCAGCACGAGGGCACTAACATACAATGAGCAGTTCTTC.

This CDR3 is CASSLFRGPNTEAFF. The CDR3, as DNA: TGTGCCAGCAGCTTATTCCGGGGGCCGAATACTGAAGCTTTCTTT. The genes are TRBV7-9 and TRBJ1-1; tentative D call: TRBD1 (6 bases). The CDR3 sequence is 15 residues long. Per the germline V gene, CDR1 is SEHNR and CDR2 is FQNEAQ (reference sequence). The V gene lost 2 bases and the J gene lost 5 bases, with 15 bases spanning the gap.

The chain employs TRBV11-2 and TRBJ1-4, with unresolved D. V was clipped by 1 base and J by 6 bases, with 15 bases between them. There are 16 residues in the CDR3. Germline CDR1 is SGHAT and CDR2 is FQNNGV. DNA of the CDR3: TGTGCCAGCAGCTTAGGTTGGAGGGAGAGGGATGAAAAACTGTTTTTT. It encodes CASSLGWRERDEKLFF.

The V gene is TRBV18, the J gene TRBJ2-2, with TRBD2 matching over 9 bases. The CDR3 consists of 17 residues. The germline V gene encodes CDR1 KGHSH and CDR2 LQKENI. The V and J ends lost 3 bases and 6 bases, in that order; junction bases with no gene match: 11. Here the CDR3 DNA reads TGTGCCAGCTCACCTCCCGCTTTTGCGGGGGGGCCCGGGGAGCTGTTTTTT. Its protein product is CASSPPAFAGGPGELFF.

This sequence joins TRBV3-1 (or the pseudogene TRBV3-2) and TRBJ2-5; no clear D gene. The germline V gene has CDR1 LGHDT and CDR2 YNNKEL (reference sequence). V lost 0 bases and J lost 7, with 0 bases in between. This CDR3 contains 10 residues. The CDR3 DNA sequence: TGTGCCAGCAGCCAAGAGACCCAGTACTTC. This encodes CASSQETQYF.

The CDR3 region is CASSIPGRVYGYTF. In DNA, the CDR3 is TGTGCCAGTAGTATCCCGGGCAGGGTCTATGGCTACACCTTC. This sequence joins TRBV19 and TRBJ1-2; D perhaps matches TRBD1 (5 bases). V gave up 3 bases and J gave up 4 bases, with 12 bases separating them. The CDR3 covers 14 residues. The V gene's germline CDR1 is LNHDA and CDR2 SQIVND (reference sequence).

The chain is built from TRBV27 and TRBJ2-2, with D unresolved. V lost 5 bases and J 0 bases, leaving 4 bases between the germline ends. Germline loops: CDR1 MNHEY, CDR2 SMNVEV (reference sequence). This CDR3 is built from 13 residues. The CDR3 reads CASSPPNTGELFF. In DNA, the CDR3 is TGTGCCAGCAGTCCCCCGAACACCGGGGAGCTGTTTTTT.

The chain joins TRBV7-9 to TRBJ1-1, with no clear D. The CDR3 consists of 14 residues. Trimming removed 4 bases from V and 4 bases from J, with 13 bases in between. Germline V gene sequence: CDR1 SEHNR, CDR2 FQNEAQ (reference sequence). The CDR3 nucleotides are TGTGCCAGCAGCTCCCGAAACGCGGTCACTGAAGCTTTCTTT. This translates into CASSSRNAVTEAFF.

The rearrangement joins TRBV6-5 to TRBJ1-4; possibly TRBD1 for D (5 bases). Germline V gene sequence: CDR1 MNHEY, CDR2 SVGAGI. The CDR3 is 14 residues long. The ends were cut back, 8 bases at V and 3 bases at J, with 13 bases in the middle. CDR3 residues: CASGRTSANEKLFF. CDR3 bases: TGTGCCAGCGGGAGGACATCGGCTAATGAAAAACTGTTTTTT.

This chain connects TRBV10-1 to TRBJ1-5, with 7 bases identical to TRBD1. The CDR3 length is 14 residues. Losses at the gene ends were 0 bases for V and 5 bases for J; bases not matched to a gene: 1. Germline-derived CDR1 and CDR2 are WNHNN and SYGVQD (reference sequence). In DNA form, the CDR3 reads TGCGCCAGCAGTGAGTCGCAGGGGGATCAGCCCCAGCATTTT. Amino acid sequence: CASSESQGDQPQHF.

This chain uses TRBV12-3 or TRBV12-4 with TRBJ2-7; D is tentatively TRBD1 or TRBD2 (5 bases each). The CDR3 has 12 residues. V lost 5 bases to trimming and J lost 6 bases, with 11 bases between them. CDR3 sequence reads: CASSPGTVEQYF. DNA for the CDR3: TGTGCCAGCAGTCCAGGGACGGTCGAGCAGTACTTC.

The rearrangement links TRBV2 to TRBJ2-1; TRBD2 agrees at 10 bases. V trimming: 8 bases; J trimming: 4 bases; junction bases outside the gene matches: 5. In germline, CDR1 is SNHLY, CDR2 FYNNEI. This CDR3 has 14 residues. The CDR3 DNA reads TGTGCCAGCGGCCGGACTAGCGGATACAATGAGCAGTTCTTC. This encodes CASGRTSGYNEQFF.

This sequence joins TRBV4-1 and TRBJ2-1, with D tentatively TRBD1 or TRBD2 (6 bases each). V dropped 4 bases and J dropped 4 bases, with 20 bases sitting between them. CDR1 and CDR2 from the germline V gene are MGHRA and YSYEKL. This CDR3 spans 17 amino acids. In nucleotides, the CDR3 is TGCGCCAGCAGCCTCCTGCCGGGGGCGGGAATATACAATGAGCAGTTCTTC. It translates to CASSLLPGAGIYNEQFF.

This chain links TRBV28 with TRBJ2-7; perhaps TRBD2 as D (7 bases). This CDR3 contains 15 residues. In germline, CDR1 is MDHEN, CDR2 SYDVKM. V lost 4 bases and J lost 4, with 17 bases in between. In nucleotides, the CDR3 is TGTGCCAGCAGTTACCGGGGGGCGCGTCGTTACGAGCAGTACTTC. Translation: CASSYRGARRYEQYF.

The chain is built from TRBV25-1 and TRBJ1-1; weak D call: TRBD1 (5 bases). There are 12 residues in the CDR3. Between the trimmed V and J ends, which lost 8 bases and 8 bases, there was a span of 15 bases. The germline V gene has CDR1 MGHDK and CDR2 SYGVNS. The CDR3 DNA sequence: TGTGCCAGCGCCCCTACGACAGTCGAAGCTTTCTTT. It is translated as CASAPTTVEAFF.

The rearrangement uses TRBV9 and TRBJ2-7; either TRBD1 or TRBD2 may fit D (5 bases each). V was shortened by 2 bases and J by 3 bases, with 15 bases between the two germline ends. CDR1 and CDR2 (germline): SGDLS, YYNGEE. There are 15 residues in the CDR3. This chain's CDR3 is CASSVGGDGRYEQYF. In DNA, the CDR3 is TGTGCCAGCAGCGTTGGTGGGGACGGCCGCTACGAGCAGTACTTC.

This rearrangement joins TRBV7-9 to TRBJ1-5, with no clear D. The CDR3 consists of 13 residues. The ends were cut back, 3 bases at V and 5 bases at J, with 8 bases in the middle. Germline values: CDR1 SEHNR, CDR2 FQNEAQ (reference sequence). Here the CDR3 reads CASSFNNDQPQHF. As DNA, the CDR3 is TGTGCCAGCAGCTTTAACAATGATCAGCCCCAGCATTTT.

As to this clone: The junction differs from germline at one of its ends, possibly a read error. This chain links TRBV5-6 with TRBJ2-3; perhaps TRBD2 as D (5 bases). CDR1 SGHDT and CDR2 YYEEEE come from the germline V gene. The CDR3 spans 12 residues. CDR3 coding DNA: TGTGCCAGCAGCTTGAAGGACTTGGGATTAAATTTT. Its protein is CASSLKDLGLNF.

The V call is TRBV5-5, the J call TRBJ2-2; no clear D. Germline V gives CDR1 SGHKS, CDR2 YYEKEE (reference sequence). The CDR3 totals 13 residues. The V gene lost 0 bases and the J gene lost 5 bases, with 5 bases spanning the gap. CDR3 amino acids: CASSLEGTGELFF. As DNA, the CDR3 is TGTGCCAGCAGCTTGGAGGGTACCGGGGAGCTGTTTTTT. The variable domain in full, with the rest retrieved from reference TRBV5-5 and TRBJ2-2, is DAGVTQSPTHLIKTRGQQVTLRCSPISGHKSVSWYQQVLGQGPQFIFQYYEKEERGRGNFPDRFSARQFPNYSSELNVNALLLGDSALYLCASSLEGTGELFFGEGSRLTVL.

The rearrangement joins TRBV27 to TRBJ1-4; maybe TRBD1 (5 bases). In germline, CDR1 is MNHEY, CDR2 SMNVEV (reference sequence). This CDR3 contains 14 residues. Trimming took off 5 bases at V and 0 bases at J, with 7 bases between the two ends. This CDR3 is CASSGAATNEKLFF. The CDR3 DNA follows: TGTGCCAGCAGTGGGGCGGCAACTAATGAAAAACTGTTTTTT.

This rearrangement joins TRBV27 to TRBJ1-5; 7 nucleotides agree with TRBD1. Germline V gene sequence: CDR1 MNHEY, CDR2 SMNVEV (reference sequence). Trimming took 2 bases from V and 0 from J; bases not matched to a gene: 4. CDR3 size: 16 residues. The CDR3 DNA reads TGTGCCAGCAGTTTAAGGGGACAGTATAGCAATCAGCCCCAGCATTTT. Translation: CASSLRGQYSNQPQHF.

Written as DNA, the CDR3 is TGCGCCAGCAGCCCCACACTCGGAGCGGGAGGGAGGGATACGCAGTATTTT. Its translation: CASSPTLGAGGRDTQYF. The rearrangement links TRBV4-1 to TRBJ2-3; the match to TRBD2 covers 10 bases. The CDR3 extends over 17 amino acids. Trimming took 4 bases from V and 6 from J; bases not matched to a gene: 13. Germline V gives CDR1 MGHRA, CDR2 YSYEKL.

The gene calls are TRBV18 and TRBJ1-2; the match to TRBD1 covers 8 bases. The CDR3 runs to 14 residues. Germline trimming cut 3 bases from V and 7 bases from J; bases unmatched to any gene: 7. The germline CDR1 and CDR2 sequences are KGHSH and LQKENI. CDR3 DNA: TGTGCCAGCTCACCGTCGACAGGGGTACTTGGCTACACCTTC. Amino acids: CASSPSTGVLGYTF.

The gene calls are TRBV27 and TRBJ2-1; 10 positions match TRBD2. CDR1 and CDR2 from the germline V gene are MNHEY and SMNVEV (reference sequence). The CDR3 has 17 amino acids. Germline trimming cut 1 base from V and 3 bases from J; bases unmatched to any gene: 6. CDR3 DNA: TGTGCCAGCAGTTTATTGCGGCTAGCGGGAGACTACAATGAGCAGTTCTTC. This translates into CASSLLRLAGDYNEQFF.

The chain uses TRBV10-2 and TRBJ2-5; 7 bases agree with TRBD2. V dropped 6 bases and J dropped 5; count of bases not matched to a gene: 12. CDR1 and CDR2 (germline): WSHSY, SAAADI. This CDR3 contains 15 residues. CDR3 coding DNA: TGCGCCAGCAGCAGGCTAGGGCTAGCGGAGGAGACCCAGTACTTC. This gives the protein CASSRLGLAEETQYF.

V gene TRBV6-5 combines with J gene TRBJ2-1; 8 bases map to TRBD2. The CDR3 consists of 15 residues. The trim removed 2 bases at V and 8 bases at J, leaving 8 bases unmatched. Germline CDR1 is MNHEY and CDR2 is SVGAGI. CDR3 in DNA: TGTGCCAGCAGTTACGGGATAGCGGGAACGGATGAGCAGTTCTTC. It codes for CASSYGIAGTDEQFF.